Here is one TCR beta chain with its context. Its antigen is as yet unknown. From germline, CDR1 is SGDLS and CDR2 YYNGEE. The CDR3 sequence is 14 residues long. The V end lost 4 bases, the J end lost 2 bases, and 12 bases lay between the germline ends. This record belongs to a study of T cells in narcolepsy. At the level of the study: Healthy controls were enrolled alongside patients with narcolepsy type 1 or type 2. Study-wide findings and caveats: Same-patient CSF and blood CD4+ T cell clonotypes included HCRT-specific and TRIB2-specific autoreactive ones. Reportedly, autoreactive clonotypes were serially detected in patients' blood but not controls'. In some patient and control memory CD4+ samples, autoreactive clones were absent.

Libraries were prepared by immunoSEQ multiplex PCR; TCRdb keeps only in-frame clonotypes and omits some of them. The sample yields more than 30,000 clones, roughly 80% seen once. This TCR was recovered from a human donor with narcolepsy. Material: CD45RA- memory CD4+ T cells from PBMCs. The chain links TRBV9 to TRBJ2-5; D uncertain. The CDR3 sequence: CASSPPLPQETQYF. The CDR3 DNA reads as TGTGCCAGCAGCCCCCCCCTCCCGCAAGAGACCCAGTACTTC.